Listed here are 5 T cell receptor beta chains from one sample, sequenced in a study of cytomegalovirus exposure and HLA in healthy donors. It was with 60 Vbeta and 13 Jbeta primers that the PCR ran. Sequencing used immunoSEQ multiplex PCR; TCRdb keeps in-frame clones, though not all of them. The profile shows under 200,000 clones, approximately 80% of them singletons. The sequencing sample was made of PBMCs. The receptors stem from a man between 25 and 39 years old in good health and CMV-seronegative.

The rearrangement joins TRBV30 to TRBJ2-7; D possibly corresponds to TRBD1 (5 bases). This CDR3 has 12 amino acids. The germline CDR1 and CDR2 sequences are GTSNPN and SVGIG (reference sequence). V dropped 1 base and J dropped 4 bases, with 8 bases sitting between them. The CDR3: CAWSEDRYEQYF. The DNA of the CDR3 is TGTGCCTGGAGTGAAGACAGATACGAGCAGTACTTC.

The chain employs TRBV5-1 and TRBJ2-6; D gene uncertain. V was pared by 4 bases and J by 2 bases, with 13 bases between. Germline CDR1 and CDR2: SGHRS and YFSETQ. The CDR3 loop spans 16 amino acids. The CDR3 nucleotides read TGCGCCAGCAGCCCAGACGTCCAGGCTGGGGCCAACGTCCTGACTTTC. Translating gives CASSPDVQAGANVLTF.

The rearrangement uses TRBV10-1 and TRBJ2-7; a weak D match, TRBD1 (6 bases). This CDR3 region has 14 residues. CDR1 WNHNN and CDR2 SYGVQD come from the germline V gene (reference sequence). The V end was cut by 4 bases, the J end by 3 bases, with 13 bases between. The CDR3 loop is CASSVDSQSYEQYF. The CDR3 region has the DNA TGCGCCAGCAGTGTGGACAGTCAAAGCTACGAGCAGTACTTC.

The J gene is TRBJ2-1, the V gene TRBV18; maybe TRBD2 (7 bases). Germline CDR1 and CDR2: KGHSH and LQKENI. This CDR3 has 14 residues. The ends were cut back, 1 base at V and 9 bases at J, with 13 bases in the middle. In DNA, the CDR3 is TGTGCCAGCTCACCACTAGAGGGGGGGTCTGAGCAGTTCTTC. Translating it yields CASSPLEGGSEQFF.

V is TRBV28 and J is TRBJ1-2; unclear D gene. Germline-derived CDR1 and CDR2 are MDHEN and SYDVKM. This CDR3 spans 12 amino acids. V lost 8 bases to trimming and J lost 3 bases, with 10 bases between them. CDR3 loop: CASSGRDYGYTF. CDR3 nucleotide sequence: TGTGCCAGCTCCGGGAGGGACTATGGCTACACCTTC.